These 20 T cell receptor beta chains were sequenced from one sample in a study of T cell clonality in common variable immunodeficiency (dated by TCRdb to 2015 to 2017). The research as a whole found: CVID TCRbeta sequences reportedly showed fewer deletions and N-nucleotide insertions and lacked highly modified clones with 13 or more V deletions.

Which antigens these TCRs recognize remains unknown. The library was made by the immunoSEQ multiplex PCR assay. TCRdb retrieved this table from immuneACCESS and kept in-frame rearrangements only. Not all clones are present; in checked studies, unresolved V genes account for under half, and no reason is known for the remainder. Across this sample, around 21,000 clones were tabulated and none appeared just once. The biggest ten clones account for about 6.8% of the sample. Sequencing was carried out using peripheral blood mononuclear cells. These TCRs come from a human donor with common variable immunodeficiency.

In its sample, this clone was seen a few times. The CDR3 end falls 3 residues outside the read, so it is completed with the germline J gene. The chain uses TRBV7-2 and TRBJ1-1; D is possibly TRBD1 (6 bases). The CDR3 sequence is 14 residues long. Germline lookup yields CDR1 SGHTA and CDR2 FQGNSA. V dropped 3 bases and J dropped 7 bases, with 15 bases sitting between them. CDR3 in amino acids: CASSFTTGSGEAFF. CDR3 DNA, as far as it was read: TGTGCCAGCAGCTTTACGACAGGAAGTGGTGAA.

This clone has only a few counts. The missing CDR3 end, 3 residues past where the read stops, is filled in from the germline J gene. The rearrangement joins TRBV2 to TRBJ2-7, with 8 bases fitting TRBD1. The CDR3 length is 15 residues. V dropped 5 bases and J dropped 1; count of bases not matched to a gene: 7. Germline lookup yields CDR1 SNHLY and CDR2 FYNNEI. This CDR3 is CASSYSGTGSYEQYF. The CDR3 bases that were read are TGTGCCAGCAGTTACTCTGGGACAGGATCCTACGAG.

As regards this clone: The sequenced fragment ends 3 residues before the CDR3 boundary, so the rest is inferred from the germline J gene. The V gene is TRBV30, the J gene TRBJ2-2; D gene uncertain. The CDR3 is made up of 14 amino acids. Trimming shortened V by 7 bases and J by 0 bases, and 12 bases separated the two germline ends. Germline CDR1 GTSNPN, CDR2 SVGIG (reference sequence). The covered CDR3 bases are TGTGCCTCGGGTGGTAGGACGAACACCGGGGAG. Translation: CASGGRTNTGE. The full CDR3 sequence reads CASGGRTNTGELFF. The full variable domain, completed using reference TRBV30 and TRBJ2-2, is SQTIHQWPATLVQPVGSPLSLECTVEGTSNPNLYWYRQAAGRGLQLLFYSVGIGQISSEVPQNLSASRPQDRQFILSSKKLLLSDSGFYLCASGGRTNTGELFFGEGSRLTVL.

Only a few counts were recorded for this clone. CDR3 DNA, as far as it was read: TGTGCCAGCAGTGATTTTAACCAGGGGGACACCGGGGAG. Residues: CASSDFNQGDTGE. The full-length CDR3 reads as CASSDFNQGDTGELFF. The chain couples TRBV2 to TRBJ2-2; 7 positions match TRBD1. The read is 3 residues too short to cover the CDR3 end, so that end is filled in from the germline J gene. The V segment lost 3 bases and the J segment 3 bases; nucleotides outside the gene matches: 7. CDR3 length: 16 amino acids. Germline lookup yields CDR1 SNHLY and CDR2 FYNNEI.

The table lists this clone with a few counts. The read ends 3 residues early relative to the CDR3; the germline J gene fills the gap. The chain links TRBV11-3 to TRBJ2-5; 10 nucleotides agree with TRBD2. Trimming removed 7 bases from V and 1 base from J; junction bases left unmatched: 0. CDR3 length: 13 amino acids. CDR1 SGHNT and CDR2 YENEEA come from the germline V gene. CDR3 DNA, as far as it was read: TGTGCCAGCAAGCGGGGGGGCCAAGAGACC. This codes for CASKRGGQET. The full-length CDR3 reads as CASKRGGQETQYF.

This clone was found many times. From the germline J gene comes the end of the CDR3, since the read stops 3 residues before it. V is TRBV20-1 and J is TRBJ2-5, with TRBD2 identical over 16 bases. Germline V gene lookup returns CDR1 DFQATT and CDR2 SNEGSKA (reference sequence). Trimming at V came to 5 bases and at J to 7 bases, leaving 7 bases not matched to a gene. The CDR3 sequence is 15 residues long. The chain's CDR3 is CSAGTSGGGFVTQYF. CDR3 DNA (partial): TGCAGTGCTGGGACTAGCGGGGGGGGCTTCGTGACC.

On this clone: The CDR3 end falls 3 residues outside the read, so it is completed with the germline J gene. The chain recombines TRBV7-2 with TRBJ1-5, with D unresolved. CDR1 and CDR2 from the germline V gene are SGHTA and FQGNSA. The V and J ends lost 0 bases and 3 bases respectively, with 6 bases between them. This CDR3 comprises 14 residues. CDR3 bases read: TGTGCCAGCAGCTTAGCCAGATACAATCAGCCC. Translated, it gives CASSLARYNQP. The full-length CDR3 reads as CASSLARYNQPQHF.

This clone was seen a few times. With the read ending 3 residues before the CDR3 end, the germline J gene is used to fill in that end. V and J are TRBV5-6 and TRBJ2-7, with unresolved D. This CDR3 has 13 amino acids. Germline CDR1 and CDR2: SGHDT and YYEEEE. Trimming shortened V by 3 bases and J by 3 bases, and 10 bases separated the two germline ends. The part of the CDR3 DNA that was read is TGTGCCAGCAGCTCTTATATTAGCTACGAG. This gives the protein CASSSYISYE. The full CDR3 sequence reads CASSSYISYEQYF.

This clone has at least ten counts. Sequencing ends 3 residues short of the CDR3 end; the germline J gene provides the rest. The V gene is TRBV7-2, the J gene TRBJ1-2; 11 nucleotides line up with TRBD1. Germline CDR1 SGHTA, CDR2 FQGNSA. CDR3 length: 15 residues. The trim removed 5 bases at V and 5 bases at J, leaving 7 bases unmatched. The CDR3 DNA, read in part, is TGTGCCAGCAGCCCCTCCGGGACAGGGGGGTATGGC. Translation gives CASSPSGTGGYG. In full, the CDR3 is CASSPSGTGGYGYTF.

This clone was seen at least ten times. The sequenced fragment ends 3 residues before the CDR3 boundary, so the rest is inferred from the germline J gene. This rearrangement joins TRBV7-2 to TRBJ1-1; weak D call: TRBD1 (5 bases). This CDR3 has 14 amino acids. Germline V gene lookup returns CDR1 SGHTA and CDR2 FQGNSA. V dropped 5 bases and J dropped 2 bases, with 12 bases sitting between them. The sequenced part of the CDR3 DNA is TGTGCCAGCAGCCCAGGAGGGGTTAACACTGAA. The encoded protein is CASSPGGVNTE. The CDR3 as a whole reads CASSPGGVNTEAFF.

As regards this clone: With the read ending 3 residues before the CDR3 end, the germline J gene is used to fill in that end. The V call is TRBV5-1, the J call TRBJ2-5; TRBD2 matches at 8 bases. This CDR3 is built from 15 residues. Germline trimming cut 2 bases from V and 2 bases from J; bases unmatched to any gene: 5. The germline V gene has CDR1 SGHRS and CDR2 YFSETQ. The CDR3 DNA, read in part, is TGCGCCAGCAGCTTCCTTGCGGGGGGTCAAGAGACC. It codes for CASSFLAGGQET. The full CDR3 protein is CASSFLAGGQETQYF.

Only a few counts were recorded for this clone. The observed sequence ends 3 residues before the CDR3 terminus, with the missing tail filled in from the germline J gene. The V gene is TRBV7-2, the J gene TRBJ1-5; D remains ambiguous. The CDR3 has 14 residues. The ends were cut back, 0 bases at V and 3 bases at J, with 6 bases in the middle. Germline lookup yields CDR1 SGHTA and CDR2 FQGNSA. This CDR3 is CASSLAHHNQPQHF. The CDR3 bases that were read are TGTGCCAGCAGCTTAGCACACCACAATCAGCCC.

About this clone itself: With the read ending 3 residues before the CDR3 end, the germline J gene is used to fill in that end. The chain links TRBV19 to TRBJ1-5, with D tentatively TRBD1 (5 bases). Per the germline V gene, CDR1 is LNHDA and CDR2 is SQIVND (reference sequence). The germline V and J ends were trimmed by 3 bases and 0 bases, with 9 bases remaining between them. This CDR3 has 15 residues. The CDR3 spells CASSITGASNQPQHF. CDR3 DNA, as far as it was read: TGTGCCAGTAGTATCACAGGAGCTAGCAATCAGCCC. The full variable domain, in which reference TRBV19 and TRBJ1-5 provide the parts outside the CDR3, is DGGITQSPKYLFRKEGQNVTLSCEQNLNHDAMYWYRQDPGQGLRLIYYSQIVNDFQKGDIAEGYSVSREKKESFPLTVTSAQKNPTAFYLCASSITGASNQPQHFGDGTRLSIL.

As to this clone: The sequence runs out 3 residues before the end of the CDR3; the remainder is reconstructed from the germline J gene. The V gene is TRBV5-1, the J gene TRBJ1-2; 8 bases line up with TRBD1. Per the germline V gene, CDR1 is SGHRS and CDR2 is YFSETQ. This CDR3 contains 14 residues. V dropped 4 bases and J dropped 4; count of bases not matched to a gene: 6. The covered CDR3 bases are TGCGCCAGCAGCACGGACAGGGTTTCCTATGGC. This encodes CASSTDRVSYG. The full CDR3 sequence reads CASSTDRVSYGYTF.

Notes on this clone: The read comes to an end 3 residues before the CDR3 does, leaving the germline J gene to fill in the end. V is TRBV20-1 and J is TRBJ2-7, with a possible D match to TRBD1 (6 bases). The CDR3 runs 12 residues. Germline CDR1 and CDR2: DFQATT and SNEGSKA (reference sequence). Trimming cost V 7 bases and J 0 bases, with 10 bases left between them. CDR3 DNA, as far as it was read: TGCAGTGGCAGGACAGACTCCTACGAG. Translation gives CSGRTDSYE. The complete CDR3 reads CSGRTDSYEQYF.

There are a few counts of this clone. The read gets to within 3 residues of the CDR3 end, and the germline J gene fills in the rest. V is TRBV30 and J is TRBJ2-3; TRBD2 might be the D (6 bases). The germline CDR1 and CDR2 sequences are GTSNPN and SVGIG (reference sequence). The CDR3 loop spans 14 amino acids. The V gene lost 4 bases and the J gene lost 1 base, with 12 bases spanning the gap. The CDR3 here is CAWTWGEGTDTQYF. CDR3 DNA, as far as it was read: TGTGCCTGGACGTGGGGGGAGGGCACAGATACG.

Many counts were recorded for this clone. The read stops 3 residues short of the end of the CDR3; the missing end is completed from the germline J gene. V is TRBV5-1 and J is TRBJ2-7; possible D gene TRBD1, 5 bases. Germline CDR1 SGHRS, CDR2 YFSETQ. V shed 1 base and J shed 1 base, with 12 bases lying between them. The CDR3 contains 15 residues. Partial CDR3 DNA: TGCGCCAGCAGCTTGTCCCAGGGTGCTTCCTACGAG. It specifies CASSLSQGASYE. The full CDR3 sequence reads CASSLSQGASYEQYF.

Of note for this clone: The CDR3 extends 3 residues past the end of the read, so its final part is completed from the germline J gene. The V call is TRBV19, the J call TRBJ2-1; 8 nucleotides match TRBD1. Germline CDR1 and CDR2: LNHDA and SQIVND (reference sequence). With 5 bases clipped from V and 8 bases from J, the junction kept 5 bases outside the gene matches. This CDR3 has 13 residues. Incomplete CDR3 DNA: TGTGCCAGTAGTCCGGACAGGGCCTATGAG. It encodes CASSPDRAYE. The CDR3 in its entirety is CASSPDRAYEQFF.

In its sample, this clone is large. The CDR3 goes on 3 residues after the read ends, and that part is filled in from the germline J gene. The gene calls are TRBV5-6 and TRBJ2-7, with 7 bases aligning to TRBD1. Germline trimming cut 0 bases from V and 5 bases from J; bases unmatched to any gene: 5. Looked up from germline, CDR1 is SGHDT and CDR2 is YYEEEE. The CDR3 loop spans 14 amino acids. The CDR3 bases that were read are TGTGCCAGCAGCTTGGGACAGGGTATCGACGAG. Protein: CASSLGQGIDE. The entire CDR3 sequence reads CASSLGQGIDEQYF.

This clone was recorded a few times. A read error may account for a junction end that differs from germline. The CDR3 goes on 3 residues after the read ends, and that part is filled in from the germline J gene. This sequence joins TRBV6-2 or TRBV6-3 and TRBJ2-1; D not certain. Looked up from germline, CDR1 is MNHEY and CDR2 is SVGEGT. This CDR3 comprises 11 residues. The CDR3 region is CASTSCNEQFF. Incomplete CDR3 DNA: TGTGCCAGCACTTCCTGCAATGAG.